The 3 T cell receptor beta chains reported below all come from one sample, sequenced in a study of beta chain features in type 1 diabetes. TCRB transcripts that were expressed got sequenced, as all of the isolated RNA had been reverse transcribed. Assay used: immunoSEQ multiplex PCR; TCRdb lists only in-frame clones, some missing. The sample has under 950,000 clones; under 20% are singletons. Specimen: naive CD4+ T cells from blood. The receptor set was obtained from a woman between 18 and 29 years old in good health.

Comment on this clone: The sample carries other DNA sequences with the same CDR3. CDR3 sequence: CAISESSYEQYF. The CDR3 DNA follows: TGTGCCATCAGTGAGTCAAGTTACGAGCAGTACTTC. V and J are TRBV10-3 and TRBJ2-7; D is unclear. The CDR3 is made up of 12 amino acids. V was trimmed by 0 bases and J by 4 bases, leaving 4 bases between them. Germline lookup yields CDR1 ENHRY and CDR2 SYGVKD.

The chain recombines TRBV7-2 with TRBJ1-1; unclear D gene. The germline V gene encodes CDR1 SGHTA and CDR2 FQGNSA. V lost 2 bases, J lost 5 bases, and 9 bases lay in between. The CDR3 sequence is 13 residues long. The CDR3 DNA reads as TGTGCCAGCAGCTTACGGGAAAAGACTGAAGCTTTCTTT. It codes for CASSLREKTEAFF.

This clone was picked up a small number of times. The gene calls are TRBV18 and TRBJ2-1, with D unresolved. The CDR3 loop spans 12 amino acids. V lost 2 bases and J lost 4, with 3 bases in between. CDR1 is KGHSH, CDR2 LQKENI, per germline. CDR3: CASSPNYNEQFF. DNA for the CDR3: TGTGCCAGCTCACCAAATTACAATGAGCAGTTCTTC.